These 16 T cell receptor beta chains came from one sample sequenced in a study of blood T cell repertoires in COVID-19. TCRdb keeps only in-frame clones here, not all; method: immunoSEQ multiplex PCR. The sample has 240,000 or so clones, about 87% seen once. Sequencing was carried out using peripheral blood. Receptors were obtained from a woman aged 70-85 years with active or convalescent COVID-19.

The chain recombines TRBV11-2 with TRBJ2-1; 12 bases are a match to TRBD2. The CDR3 consists of 17 residues. V shed 5 bases and J 4 bases; nucleotides not matched to a gene: 9. Germline values: CDR1 SGHAT, CDR2 FQNNGV. CDR3 sequence reads: CASSQGLAGNPYNEQFF. The DNA of the CDR3 is TGTGCCAGCAGCCAGGGACTAGCGGGCAATCCTTACAATGAGCAGTTCTTC.

The chain employs TRBV10-3 and TRBJ1-1; D possibly corresponds to TRBD1 (5 bases). Per the germline V gene, CDR1 is ENHRY and CDR2 is SYGVKD. This CDR3 comprises 12 residues. Trimming took 6 bases from V and 4 from J, leaving 9 bases between them. The CDR3 loop reads CAIRQGTTEAFF. CDR3 DNA sequence: TGTGCCATCAGGCAGGGAACCACTGAAGCTTTCTTT.

This chain connects TRBV19 to TRBJ1-2; 8 bases map to TRBD1. The CDR3 loop spans 13 amino acids. CDR1 LNHDA and CDR2 SQIVND come from the germline V gene (reference sequence). Unmatched junction bases numbered 6, after V lost 10 bases and J lost 2 bases. The CDR3 region has the DNA TGTGCCACAGGCAGGGGGCCCAACTATGGCTACACCTTC. Translated: CATGRGPNYGYTF.

The V and J genes are TRBV5-8 and TRBJ1-1; D remains ambiguous. Germline V gene data show CDR1 as SGHTS and CDR2 as YDEGEE. CDR3 size: 13 residues. Trimming left V 2 bases short and J 1 base short, with 6 bases between. The CDR3 here is CASSLQENTEAFF. For the CDR3, the DNA is TGTGCCAGCAGCTTACAAGAGAACACTGAAGCTTTCTTT.

The chain uses TRBV2 and TRBJ1-1; D call uncertain. Germline V CDR1 and CDR2: SNHLY, FYNNEI. The CDR3 covers 12 residues. V lost 7 bases and J 8 bases, leaving 14 bases between the germline ends. The DNA for the CDR3 is TGTGCCAGCAAGGAGCCCCAGAGAGAAGCTTTCTTT. Amino acids: CASKEPQREAFF.

The rearrangement joins TRBV7-9 to TRBJ1-4; D might be TRBD1 (5 bases). The V gene's germline CDR1 is SEHNR and CDR2 FQNEAQ (reference sequence). The V end lost 5 bases, the J end lost 12 bases, and 16 bases lay between the germline ends. The CDR3 has 13 amino acids. Here the CDR3 DNA reads TGTGCCAGCAGCCACGGACCGTTAGGGGAACTGTTTTTT. Residues: CASSHGPLGELFF.

The V and J genes are TRBV20-1 and TRBJ1-5; no reliable D call. Germline CDR1 reads DFQATT; CDR2 reads SNEGSKA (reference sequence). The V gene lost 3 bases and the J gene lost 0 bases, with 6 bases spanning the gap. The CDR3 has 13 amino acids. The CDR3: CSASDNSNQPQHF. The CDR3, as DNA: TGCAGTGCTAGTGATAATAGCAATCAGCCCCAGCATTTT.

This clone has just one count. This rearrangement joins TRBV5-1 to TRBJ1-1; 7 bases match TRBD1. After removal of 4 bases from V and 1 base from J, the junction contained 4 bases not matched to a gene. The CDR3 is made up of 14 amino acids. The V gene's germline CDR1 is SGHRS and CDR2 YFSETQ. CDR3 protein: CASSPGTENTEAFF. CDR3 DNA sequence: TGCGCCAGCAGCCCTGGGACAGAGAACACTGAAGCTTTCTTT.

This chain links TRBV11-2 with TRBJ2-5; D remains unclear. V gave up 5 bases and J gave up 4 bases, with 5 bases separating them. Germline CDR1 reads SGHAT; CDR2 reads FQNNGV. This CDR3 contains 11 residues. CDR3 in DNA: TGTGCCAGCAGCCCTCTAGAGACCCAGTACTTC. Protein product: CASSPLETQYF.

The rearrangement joins TRBV10-3 to TRBJ1-4; D remains unclear. The CDR3 extends over 13 amino acids. V lost 4 bases and J 3 bases, leaving 6 bases between the germline ends. The germline V gene has CDR1 ENHRY and CDR2 SYGVKD. The CDR3 sequence is CAISGTANEKLFF. CDR3 nucleotide sequence: TGTGCCATCAGTGGAACAGCTAATGAAAAACTGTTTTTT.

The chain is built from TRBV6-2 or TRBV6-3 and TRBJ2-3; D call uncertain. Trimming shortened V by 4 bases and J by 3 bases, and 11 bases separated the two germline ends. The germline CDR1 and CDR2 sequences are MNHEY and SVGEGT. The CDR3 covers 14 residues. The CDR3 coding sequence is TGTGCCAGCAGTTGGCCGGCAGGTACAGATACGCAGTATTTT. Its translation is CASSWPAGTDTQYF.

The sample holds one count of this clone. V gene TRBV5-1 combines with J gene TRBJ2-1, with 7 bases matching TRBD2. V was pared by 4 bases and J by 0 bases, with 10 bases of the junction left unmatched. The CDR3 sequence is 17 residues long. Germline V CDR1 and CDR2: SGHRS, YFSETQ. CDR3 region: CASSEGPSGASYNEQFF. CDR3 sequence (DNA): TGCGCCAGCAGCGAGGGGCCCAGCGGGGCCTCCTACAATGAGCAGTTCTTC.

The chain joins TRBV29-1 to TRBJ1-2; TRBD1 aligns across 9 bases. The trim removed 7 bases at V and 6 bases at J, leaving 9 bases unmatched. This CDR3 is built from 13 residues. Germline V gives CDR1 SQVTM, CDR2 ANQGSEA. The CDR3 reads CSERGTGKDGYTF. The CDR3 bases are TGCAGCGAAAGAGGGACAGGGAAAGATGGCTACACCTTC.

This clone was observed a few times. This chain links TRBV11-2 with TRBJ1-6; D not resolved. CDR1 is SGHAT, CDR2 FQNNGV, per germline. Trimming removed 1 base from V and 7 bases from J, with 17 bases in between. CDR3 length: 17 residues. The CDR3 sequence is CASSLAAAGYSNSPLHF. The DNA of the CDR3 is TGTGCCAGCAGCTTAGCGGCAGCAGGATACTCGAATTCACCCCTCCACTTT.

V is TRBV18 and J is TRBJ1-1; a weak D match, TRBD1 (6 bases). V lost 3 bases to trimming and J lost 5 bases, with 16 bases between them. CDR3 length: 15 residues. In germline, CDR1 is KGHSH, CDR2 LQKENI. The CDR3 bases are TGTGCCAGCTCACCCGTAACAGGGTCCAGGACTGAAGCTTTCTTT. Translated: CASSPVTGSRTEAFF.

A single count supports this clone. The V and J genes are TRBV6-6 and TRBJ2-3; 8 bases align to TRBD1. The CDR3 contains 15 residues. CDR1 and CDR2 from the germline V gene are MNHNY and SVGAGI (reference sequence). V lost 7 bases, J lost 3 bases, and 9 bases stayed unmatched. CDR3: CASKAGQGETDTQYF. CDR3 coding DNA: TGTGCCAGCAAAGCCGGACAGGGCGAGACAGATACGCAGTATTTT.